Below are 32 T cell receptor beta chains sequenced from a single sample in a study of breast tumors, draining lymph nodes, adjacent tissues. TCRdb re-called the multiplex PCR reads with MiXCR, one entry per CDR3 protein. The repertoire holds roughly 20,000 distinct CDR3 sequences, with roughly two fifths as singletons. Sequenced sample: breast tumor tissue. The receptor set was obtained from a female donor with breast cancer. Some clones in this sample may be carry-over from other donors' samples.

At least ten counts were recorded for this clonotype. V gene TRBV20-1 combines with J gene TRBJ2-7, with D possibly called TRBD1 or TRBD2 (5 bases each). Trimming removed 3 bases from V and 6 bases from J, with 18 bases in between. The V gene's germline CDR1 is DFQATT and CDR2 SNEGSKA (reference sequence). The CDR3 has 14 residues. The CDR3 DNA is TGCAGTGCTAGGGAGCCGGGACCCACCTCCGAGCAGTACTTC. This codes for CSAREPGPTSEQYF.

The V and J genes are TRBV13 and TRBJ2-7, with 12 bases fitting TRBD2. With V trimmed by 5 bases and J by 2 bases, 7 bases remained unmatched. Germline V lookup: CDR1 PRHDT, CDR2 FYEKMQ (reference sequence). The CDR3 spans 16 residues. As DNA, the CDR3 is TGTGCCAGCAGCCGCTCGGCTAGCGGGGGGGCCTACGAGCAGTACTTC. Amino acids: CASSRSASGGAYEQYF.

The chain recombines TRBV5-6 with TRBJ1-4; D may be TRBD1 (6 bases). Germline assignment: CDR1 SGHDT and CDR2 YYEEEE. This CDR3 is built from 15 residues. Deletions cut 0 bases from V and 6 bases from J, with 12 bases between. The CDR3 sequence is CASSLAGRGDEKLFF. CDR3 sequence (DNA): TGTGCCAGCAGCTTGGCCGGCAGGGGTGATGAAAAACTGTTTTTT.

DNA for the CDR3: TGCAGTGCGCACGGTAGAAAGGGGGGGCTAGCATCAGTTGGGACCCAGTACTTC. Its translation is CSAHGRKGGLASVGTQYF. The chain couples TRBV20-1 to TRBJ2-5; maybe TRBD2 (7 bases). CDR3 size: 18 residues. With 6 bases removed from V and 7 bases from J, the gap between germline ends came to 33 bases. Germline lookup yields CDR1 DFQATT and CDR2 SNEGSKA (reference sequence).

The rearrangement joins TRBV3-1 to TRBJ2-7, with 7 bases lining up with TRBD2. The junction had 3 bases not matched to a gene; V was cut back by 1 base and J by 3 bases. This CDR3 contains 14 residues. Germline-derived CDR1 and CDR2 are LGHDT and YNNKEL (reference sequence). CDR3 sequence: CASSQGWEGYEQYF. The DNA for the CDR3 is TGTGCCAGCAGCCAAGGGTGGGAGGGCTACGAGCAGTACTTC.

This clonotype was found many times. Since a much larger clone is just one base distant, this may be a read error. The CDR3 does not close with the conserved phenylalanine or tryptophan, likely indicating a read error. V and J are TRBV19 and TRBJ2-6; no reliable D call. The germline V gene encodes CDR1 LNHDA and CDR2 SQIVND (reference sequence). V lost 4 bases and J 0 bases, leaving 10 bases between the germline ends. There are 16 residues in the CDR3. CDR3 amino acids: CASSTWIASGANVLTS. CDR3 bases: TGTGCCAGTAGTACGTGGATCGCCTCTGGGGCCAACGTCCTGACTTCC.

This clonotype was seen many times. The V and J genes are TRBV7-2 and TRBJ2-7; perhaps TRBD2 as D (5 bases). This CDR3 is built from 16 residues. V gave up 5 bases and J gave up 3 bases, with 20 bases separating them. Germline V CDR1 and CDR2: SGHTA, FQGNSA. The chain's CDR3 is CASSRSAGLTNYEQYF. The CDR3 DNA sequence: TGTGCCAGCAGCCGCTCGGCCGGACTTACGAACTACGAGCAGTACTTC.

This clonotype was counted many times. This may be a read error: a much more frequent sequence differs by one nucleotide. This sequence joins TRBV20-1 and TRBJ1-6, with TRBD1 identical over 12 bases. The germline V gene has CDR1 DFQATT and CDR2 SNEGSKA (reference sequence). This CDR3 region has 16 residues. V dropped 4 bases and J dropped 9; count of bases not matched to a gene: 10. Written as DNA, the CDR3 is TGCAGTGCTACTCCGAGGGACAGGGGGCCCTCTTCACCCCTCCACTTT. Residues: CSATPRDRGPSSPLHF.

The chain links TRBV20-1 to TRBJ1-5; D may be TRBD1 (6 bases). Between the trimmed V and J ends, which lost 1 base and 2 bases, there was a span of 9 bases. The germline V gene encodes CDR1 DFQATT and CDR2 SNEGSKA (reference sequence). The CDR3 extends over 14 amino acids. The DNA of the CDR3 is TGCAGTGCTAGAGCCGGGGGCCGCAATCAGCCCCAGCATTTT. Protein sequence: CSARAGGRNQPQHF.

This clonotype was counted once. The V gene is TRBV5-1, the J gene TRBJ2-3, with a weak D call TRBD2 (5 bases). V lost 3 bases and J 6 bases, leaving 14 bases between the germline ends. In germline, CDR1 is SGHRS, CDR2 YFSETQ. The CDR3 consists of 14 residues. DNA for the CDR3: TGCGCCAGCAGCTCACGGGAAGTCCGGGATACGCAGTATTTT. Translating it yields CASSSREVRDTQYF.

This chain links TRBV6-5 with TRBJ2-7; D gene ambiguous. Germline CDR1 and CDR2: MNHEY and SVGAGI. Trimming shortened V by 5 bases and J by 0 bases, and 8 bases separated the two germline ends. The CDR3 contains 13 residues. In DNA, the CDR3 is TGTGCCAGCAGTCGCTCCACCTCCTACGAGCAGTACTTC. Its protein product is CASSRSTSYEQYF.

This clonotype has a count of ten or more. The gene calls are TRBV9 and TRBJ2-7; either TRBD1 or TRBD2 may fit D (5 bases each). This CDR3 contains 15 residues. Trimming pared 4 bases from V and 0 bases from J, leaving 14 bases between. Per the germline V gene, CDR1 is SGDLS and CDR2 is YYNGEE. The CDR3 DNA follows: TGTGCCAGCAGCCTCGGGACCTCAAGCTCCTACGAGCAGTACTTC. This encodes CASSLGTSSSYEQYF.

This clonotype was counted at least ten times. This chain links TRBV20-1 with TRBJ2-7; 10 bases line up with TRBD2. Germline V gene lookup returns CDR1 DFQATT and CDR2 SNEGSKA (reference sequence). The CDR3 has 15 residues. J lost 3 bases, V lost 2 bases, and 7 bases had no gene match. CDR3 bases: TGCAGTGCTAGAATCCCTAGCGGGAGTGTCTACGAGCAGTACTTC. This translates into CSARIPSGSVYEQYF.

This chain joins TRBV29-1 and TRBJ2-1; no clear D. Germline CDR1 is SQVTM and CDR2 is ANQGSEA. Trimming stripped 3 bases from V and 13 bases from J, with 10 bases between. The CDR3 consists of 10 residues. DNA of the CDR3: TGCAGCGTTGATCGACTCCCACAGTTCTTC. This codes for CSVDRLPQFF.

CDR3 protein: CASSSGDVSNEQFF. The CDR3 DNA follows: TGTGCCAGCAGCTCGGGGGATGTCTCCAATGAGCAGTTCTTC. V gene TRBV11-1 combines with J gene TRBJ2-1, with D tentatively TRBD2 (6 bases). The germline V gene encodes CDR1 SGHAT and CDR2 FQDESV (reference sequence). V dropped 4 bases and J dropped 6 bases, with 13 bases sitting between them. This CDR3 is built from 14 residues.

The chain carries TRBV4-1 and TRBJ1-4; 10 nucleotides agree with TRBD1. CDR1 and CDR2 from the germline V gene are MGHRA and YSYEKL. J lost 6 bases, V lost 5 bases, and 3 bases had no gene match. The CDR3 extends over 14 amino acids. The CDR3 coding sequence is TGCGCCAGCAGCTCCGGGACAGGGGATGAAAAACTGTTTTTT. Its translation: CASSSGTGDEKLFF.

The chain couples TRBV20-1 to TRBJ2-7; 12 bases line up with TRBD2. V lost 1 base to trimming and J lost 4 bases; unmatched junction nucleotides: 2. Looked up from germline, CDR1 is DFQATT and CDR2 is SNEGSKA (reference sequence). This CDR3 spans 14 amino acids. CDR3 in DNA: TGCAGTGCTAGAGGACTAGCGGGAGTGTACGAGCAGTACTTC. It yields the protein CSARGLAGVYEQYF.

The V call is TRBV10-3, the J call TRBJ2-5, with 11 bases lining up with TRBD2. Germline CDR1 is ENHRY and CDR2 is SYGVKD. The CDR3 extends over 14 amino acids. V lost 6 bases and J lost 10; bases outside the gene matches: 10. CDR3 DNA: TGTGCCATCAGACCCCCGGGACTAGCGGCCGACCAGTACTTC. This encodes CAIRPPGLAADQYF.

In its sample, this clonotype was seen many times. V usage is TRBV15 and J usage is TRBJ1-5; D is uncertain. Trimming stripped 0 bases from V and 2 bases from J, with 14 bases between. Germline V lookup: CDR1 LNHNV, CDR2 YYDKDF (reference sequence). The CDR3 runs 17 residues. The CDR3 protein is CATSRDQLSVGNQPQHF. CDR3 coding DNA: TGTGCCACCAGCAGAGACCAACTTAGCGTAGGCAATCAGCCCCAGCATTTT.

This clonotype is deemed medium-sized. One end of the junction is discordant with germline, which a read error may explain. The rearrangement uses TRBV25-1 and TRBJ2-3; D perhaps matches TRBD1 (6 bases). This CDR3 contains 18 residues. The germline V gene encodes CDR1 MGHDK and CDR2 SYGVNS. The CDR3 coding sequence is TGTGCCAGCACTGAAGGACAGATTGCCTCCTCTGGCACAGATACGCAGTATTTT. Amino acid sequence: CASTEGQIASSGTDTQYF.

The table lists this clonotype with many counts. This chain connects TRBV12-3 or TRBV12-4 to TRBJ1-2, with unresolved D. Trimming pared 3 bases from V and 5 bases from J, leaving 4 bases between. This CDR3 spans 11 amino acids. The DNA for the CDR3 is TGTGCCAGCAGTTTGGATTATGGCTACACCTTC. Amino acids: CASSLDYGYTF.

This clonotype was counted ten times or more. The rearrangement uses TRBV7-2 and TRBJ1-6; D unclear. Trimming took 6 bases from V and 2 from J, leaving 11 bases between them. This CDR3 has 15 residues. Germline V gives CDR1 SGHTA, CDR2 FQGNSA. CDR3 coding DNA: TGTGCCAGCAGGGAAACAATCCCCTATAATTCACCCCTCCACTTT. Protein sequence: CASRETIPYNSPLHF.

The sample holds many counts of this clonotype. The chain is built from TRBV11-3 and TRBJ2-2, with a possible D match to TRBD1 (5 bases). This CDR3 spans 15 amino acids. Germline assignment: CDR1 SGHNT and CDR2 YENEEA. V was trimmed by 5 bases and J by 4 bases, leaving 14 bases between them. CDR3 DNA sequence: TGTGCCAGCAGCCCCGACAGAAGAACCACCGGGGAGCTGTTTTTT. Translated, it gives CASSPDRRTTGELFF. Full variable domain (remainder filled in from reference TRBV11-3 and TRBJ2-2): EAGVVQSPRYKIIEKKQPVAFWCNPISGHNTLYWYLQNLGQGPELLIRYENEEAVDDSQLPKDRFSAERLKGVDSTLKIQPAELGDSAVYLCASSPDRRTTGELFFGEGSRLTVL.

The chain uses TRBV24-1 and TRBJ2-1; D is unresolved. The CDR3 spans 13 residues. V dropped 3 bases and J dropped 1 base, with 3 bases sitting between them. Germline V gene data show CDR1 as KGHDR and CDR2 as SFDVKD. The CDR3 spells CATSDSSYNEQFF. The CDR3 bases are TGTGCCACCAGTGATAGTTCCTACAATGAGCAGTTCTTC.

The genes are TRBV25-1 and TRBJ2-1; D uncertain. CDR1 is MGHDK, CDR2 SYGVNS, per germline. The CDR3 has 17 residues. The V end lost 4 bases, the J end lost 4 bases, and 20 bases lay between the germline ends. The CDR3 sequence is CASSAKDGPWGYNEQFF. As DNA, the CDR3 is TGTGCCAGCAGTGCTAAGGACGGCCCTTGGGGTTACAATGAGCAGTTCTTC. The whole variable domain, remainder taken from reference TRBV25-1 and TRBJ2-1, is EADIYQTPRYLVIGTGKKITLECSQTMGHDKMYWYQQDPGMELHLIHYSYGVNSTEKGDLSSESTVSRIRTEHFPLTLESARPSHTSQYLCASSAKDGPWGYNEQFFGPGTRLTVL.

By share, this clonotype ranks as medium-sized. The chain carries TRBV7-2 and TRBJ2-5, with 7 bases lining up with TRBD2. This CDR3 has 15 amino acids. With 0 bases clipped from V and 5 bases from J, the junction kept 6 bases outside the gene matches. Germline lookup yields CDR1 SGHTA and CDR2 FQGNSA. This chain's CDR3 is CASSLAGGPDETQYF. The CDR3 DNA is TGTGCCAGCAGCTTAGCGGGAGGGCCGGATGAGACCCAGTACTTC.

The gene calls are TRBV24-1 and TRBJ2-2, with D possibly being TRBD1 (6 bases). This CDR3 region has 15 residues. The V end lost 8 bases, the J end lost 2 bases, and 14 bases lay between the germline ends. Germline CDR1 and CDR2: KGHDR and SFDVKD. CDR3 nucleotides: TGTGCCACCAAATACAGGGAGTATAACACCGGGGAGCTGTTTTTT. Amino acid sequence: CATKYREYNTGELFF.

The chain is built from TRBV5-4 and TRBJ1-5; D perhaps matches TRBD1 (5 bases). This CDR3 contains 16 residues. Germline V CDR1 and CDR2: SGHNT, YYREEE (reference sequence). V lost 0 bases to trimming and J lost 0 bases, with 10 bases between them. In DNA form, the CDR3 reads TGTGCCAGCAGCTTGGGGGGGAGGGGTAGCAATCAGCCCCAGCATTTT. As protein: CASSLGGRGSNQPQHF.

V is TRBV29-1 and J is TRBJ2-7, with 9 bases aligning to TRBD2. The V and J ends lost 6 bases and 2 bases, in that order; junction bases with no gene match: 14. Germline V gives CDR1 SQVTM, CDR2 ANQGSEA. The CDR3 is 16 amino acids. CDR3 nucleotides: TGCAGCGTACAGGGGAGGATGACTAGCGGTGCCTACGAGCAGTACTTC. Its translation: CSVQGRMTSGAYEQYF.

The chain carries TRBV6-5 and TRBJ2-7; TRBD2 matches 13 bases. The CDR3 totals 19 residues. V shed 5 bases, J shed 4 bases, and the junction held 17 bases outside the gene matches. Germline-derived CDR1 and CDR2 are MNHEY and SVGAGI. The CDR3 loop is CASSPRTSGGTWIHYEQYF. For the CDR3, the DNA is TGTGCCAGCAGTCCTCGGACTAGCGGGGGAACGTGGATCCATTACGAGCAGTACTTC.

The V gene is TRBV12-3 or TRBV12-4, the J gene TRBJ1-2; 9 bases are a match to TRBD1. The CDR3 has 14 amino acids. With 3 bases clipped from V and 6 bases from J, the junction kept 5 bases outside the gene matches. In nucleotides, the CDR3 is TGTGCCAGCAGTTTGGGGACAGGGACGGATGGCTACACCTTC. Protein product: CASSLGTGTDGYTF.

This chain joins TRBV24-1 and TRBJ2-3, with TRBD2 matching over 7 bases. From germline, CDR1 is KGHDR and CDR2 SFDVKD. This CDR3 comprises 15 residues. V gave up 3 bases and J gave up 6 bases; unmatched junction bases: 8. This CDR3 reads CATSDRGRGGDTQYF. Here the CDR3 DNA reads TGTGCCACCAGTGATCGGGGAAGGGGAGGGGATACGCAGTATTTT.